The clone carrying this T cell receptor beta chain has more than one count but fewer than ten. The antigen is unknown. TCRdb's table, derived via immunoSEQ multiplex PCR, lists solely in-frame clones and lacks some. Among 100,000 or so clones listed, 75% to 90% were seen once. Analysis merged second doses at about 4 or about 12 weeks. Trimming pared 0 bases from V and 6 bases from J, leaving 12 bases between. CDR1 is MNHEY and CDR2 is SMNVEV in the germline V gene (reference sequence). This CDR3 spans 15 amino acids. This specimen comes from a study of T cell responses to AZD1222 COVID-19 vaccine. The study, taken as a whole, reports: The study found vaccine-associated CD4 TCRs spanning spike, dominant at 160-218 and 743-854. Two AZD1222 administrations were followed by greater Spike-specific TCR breadth and depth. Clonal diversity was possibly underestimated; the donors were predominantly white British and more often female.

The sequenced sample was peripheral blood, obtained 28 days after the second AZD1222 dose. The sequence was collected from an adult who received the AZD1222 COVID-19 vaccine. The chain has TRBV27 and TRBJ2-1, with a weak D call TRBD2 (5 bases). The CDR3 DNA sequence: TGTGCCAGCAGTTTATCTAGTGGGCTAGCCAATGAGCAGTTCTTC. Amino acids: CASSLSSGLANEQFF.